The TCR beta chain described here comes from a study of blood T cell repertoires in COVID-19 (dated by TCRdb to 2018 to 2021). Describing the broader study: The collaborator samples originated in the United States, Italy and Spain and spanned the acute and convalescent phases of COVID-19. The material from the prospective study consisted of cDNA or gDNA derived from T cells, B-cell-depleted T cells, or PBMCs. Deeply sampled blood TCRbeta repertoires from subjects exposed to, actively infected with, or recovered from COVID-19 were included in the dataset. A de-identified subject ID, COVID-19 status, age in years and sex were almost always included in the sample metadata. The samples were drawn from the first 160 participants of the ongoing ImmuneRACE study and from some 1,300 subjects provided by 6 global collaborators. Where available, HLA class I and class II types were taken from metadata supplied by the sample provider and were not determined by assay-based typing. The repertoires were made available in a free public database intended to serve as a resource for research on the immune response to SARS-CoV-2. The paper's findings and limits, for the study overall: The quantity of clinical and demographic metadata differed by source and by participant and was supplied without curation.

Enrolling through a virtual design, the prospective study's participants ranged in age from roughly 18 to 100 years and lived across 24 United States geographic areas. In the prospective study, cohorts were assigned on the basis of participant-reported clinical history obtained from a screening survey and a study questionnaire. Mobile phlebotomists in the prospective study collected whole blood, serum and a nasopharyngeal or oropharyngeal swab from every participant. Over a roughly two-month period, participants in the prospective study had the option of providing additional blood draws and questionnaires. Blood samples from the prospective study were shipped frozen or at room temperature prior to DNA extraction. The junction shows trimming of 6 bases on V and 8 bases on J, plus 16 bases between the germline ends. The CDR3 runs 14 amino acids, cysteine and phenylalanine included. The read is trimmed to its CDR3 DNA, 42 bases read in frame from base 1. From a lookup of the germline V gene (reference sequence), CDR1 and CDR2 are MNHEY and SMNVEV.

TCRbeta CDR3 regions were amplified from genomic DNA using the immunoSEQ Assay, a bias-controlled multiplex PCR. Processing in the source paper ran as follows. The number of nucleated cells in each sample was estimated by amplification of reference gene primers within the assay. Sequence reads were collapsed and filtered to measure the absolute abundance of every unique TCRbeta CDR3 rearrangement. Productive Simpson clonality was computed per sample as the square root of Simpson's diversity index over productive rearrangements. TCRdb limited this immuneACCESS table to in-frame rearrangements with V and J called. A share of clones is missing; checked studies link under half to unresolved V genes, and the rest is unexplained. V and J calls and clone size are copied from that table; D and trimming were computed from the DNA. The sample table shows 300,000 to 400,000 clones, and approximately 86% are seen once. The top ten constitute around 4.2% of the sample.

Turning to this clone: This receptor's antigen is unknown. One base away there is no much larger clone; base qualities are not given.

The sample was PBMCs or T cells enriched from blood (not recorded which). The rearranged segments are TRBV27 and TRBJ1-4; possibly the D gene is TRBD1, per 5 matching bases. The TCR originated in a woman aged 35 to 49 with acute COVID-19. The bases are TGTGCCAGCAGGCTCCGAGGGGCGGGGGAAAAACTGTTTTTT. Its protein product is CASRLRGAGEKLFF.